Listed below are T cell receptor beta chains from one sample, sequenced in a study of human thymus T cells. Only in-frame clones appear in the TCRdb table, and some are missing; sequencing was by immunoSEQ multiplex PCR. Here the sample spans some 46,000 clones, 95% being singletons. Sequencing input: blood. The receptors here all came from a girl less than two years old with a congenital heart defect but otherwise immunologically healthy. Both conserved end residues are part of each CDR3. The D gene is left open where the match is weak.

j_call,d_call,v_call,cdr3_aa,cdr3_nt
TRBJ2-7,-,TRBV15,CATSRDPGGNNEQYF,TGTGCCACCAGCAGAGATCCTGGAGGGAACAACGAGCAGTACTTC
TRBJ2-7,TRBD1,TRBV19,CASSIGTGFPYEQYF,TGTGCCAGTAGTATCGGGACAGGATTCCCCTACGAGCAGTACTTC
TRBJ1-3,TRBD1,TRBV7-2,CASSLGPGQGNTIYF,TGTGCCAGCAGCTTAGGTCCGGGACAGGGAAACACCATATATTTT
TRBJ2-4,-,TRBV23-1,CASSLRDPIAKNIQYF,TGCGCCAGCAGTCTCCGGGATCCTATAGCCAAAAACATTCAGTACTTC
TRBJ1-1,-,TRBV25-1,CASSETVRSEAFF,TGTGCCAGCAGTGAAACCGTACGATCGGAAGCTTTCTTT
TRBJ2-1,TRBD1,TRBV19,CASSIRWDRLKGSSYNEQFF,TGTGCCAGTAGTATAAGGTGGGACAGGTTAAAAGGGAGCTCCTACAATGAGCAGTTCTTC
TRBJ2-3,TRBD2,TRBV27,CASSARTRGLAFTSDTQYF,TGTGCCAGCAGTGCACGCACTCGGGGACTAGCGTTTACCTCAGATACGCAGTATTTT
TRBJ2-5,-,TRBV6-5,CASSQMGGQTQYF,TGTGCCAGCTCCCAGATGGGGGGGCAGACCCAGTACTTC
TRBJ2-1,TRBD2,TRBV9,CASSVRLADNEQFF,TGTGCCAGCAGCGTAAGACTAGCGGACAATGAGCAGTTCTTC
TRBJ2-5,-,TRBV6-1,CASISSRFQETQYF,TGTGCCAGCATCTCATCCAGGTTCCAAGAGACCCAGTACTTC
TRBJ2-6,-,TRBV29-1,CSVATSSGANVLTF,TGCAGCGTTGCAACTAGCTCTGGGGCCAACGTCCTGACTTTC
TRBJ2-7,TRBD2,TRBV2,CASSGGVAGDYEQYF,TGTGCCAGCAGTGGAGGGGTAGCGGGAGATTACGAGCAGTACTTC
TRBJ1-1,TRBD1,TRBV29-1,CSVKGQGTNTEAFF,TGCAGCGTGAAGGGACAGGGGACGAACACTGAAGCTTTCTTT